This TCR beta chain was profiled in a study of tumor-infiltrating lymphocytes in primary liver carcinoma. Findings and limits, study-wide: Only about 8-24% of top clones occurred in every one of the five tumor regions. Tumors had a significantly higher top-250-clone fraction than blood (p = 0.039).

Trimming took off 5 bases at V and 7 bases at J, with 17 bases between the two ends. The CDR3 loop spans 14 amino acids. Germline CDR1 LNHDA, CDR2 SQIVND (reference sequence). From unsorted bulk tissue weighing roughly 18-30 mg, DNA and RNA were co-extracted. Concerning this clonotype: Its antigen is undetermined.

cDNA specific to TCR beta was made from around 470 ng of total RNA, with a constant-region primer employed for priming. Modified slightly, ARM-PCR produced TCR beta libraries over three nested multiplex PCR rounds. TRBV1-TRBV30 forward primers paired with a C-beta reverse primer were used in the first two PCR rounds, which ran approximately 11 cycles each. TCRdb analysed the multiplex PCR reads with MiXCR anew, one entry per CDR3 protein. Here the sample spans about 43,000 distinct CDR3 sequences, around 66% being singletons. The receptor was isolated from a man in his forties with primary liver carcinoma and hepatitis B virus infection. This chain links TRBV19 with TRBJ1-1, with a possible D match to TRBD1 (5 bases). Sequenced sample: liver tumor tissue from sampling region 2. Subset: tumor region T2, inferior pole. The CDR3 nucleotides read TGTGCCAGTAGTTCGAAGCGGGACGGTCGTGAAGCTTTCTTT. It encodes CASSSKRDGREAFF.